The clone carrying this T cell receptor beta chain was counted ten times or more. This sample was taken from a study of patients and donors after allogeneic stem cell transplantation. The CDR3 has 14 residues. Trimming shortened V by 2 bases and J by 4 bases, and 8 bases separated the two germline ends. The germline V gene has CDR1 SNHLY and CDR2 FYNNEI. In TCRdb, the RT-PCR reads were re-called with MiXCR into one record per CDR3 protein. Of approximately 90,000 distinct CDR3 sequences listed, approximately 5% are singletons. Sequenced input: blood, either unsorted or a sorted T cell fraction (not recorded which). The chain carries TRBV2 and TRBJ2-2; D might be TRBD2 (5 bases). This TCR came from a human donor who was either an allogeneic HSCT recipient or a stem cell or donor lymphocyte infusion donor (not recorded which). It is not recorded whose cells these are; they may come from a transplant donor. CDR3 nucleotides: TGTGCCAGCAGTGAATATCGGGGCACCGGGGAGCTGTTTTTT. Translation gives CASSEYRGTGELFF.